These T cell receptor beta chains were read from a single sample in a study of T cells expressing NK-cell markers. TCRdb reprocessed the 5' RACE reads and keeps a single row for each CDR3 protein, giving no DNA. Recorded for this sample: a few hundred thousand distinct CDR3 sequences. The sample was blood T cells: a sorted CD56 or NKG2C T cell subset, CD4+ or CD8+ T cells, or bulk PBMC T cells (not recorded which). These receptors were collected from a man aged 18 to 35 in good health. Each CDR3 is given with its conserved first and last residue. Fields, in order: J gene, V gene, CDR3 protein.

J gene: TRBJ2-1; V gene: TRBV10-3; CDR3 protein: CAIRTAGVDEQFF
J gene: TRBJ2-5; V gene: TRBV5-5; CDR3 protein: CASSFSGTVETQYF
J gene: TRBJ2-3; V gene: TRBV7-7; CDR3 protein: CASQGFGDTQYF
J gene: TRBJ2-3; V gene: TRBV29-1; CDR3 protein: CSTRGKGFTDTQYF
J gene: TRBJ2-1; V gene: TRBV10-3; CDR3 protein: CAAWTGANEQFF
J gene: TRBJ2-1; V gene: TRBV20-1; CDR3 protein: CSARAQIAGEGEQFF
J gene: TRBJ2-1; V gene: TRBV28; CDR3 protein: CASLRTSGIPGTNEQFF
J gene: TRBJ2-1; V gene: TRBV6-4; CDR3 protein: CASSDWRSNEQFF
J gene: TRBJ2-1; V gene: TRBV4-2; CDR3 protein: CASSQEVAGGPLVSYNEQFF
J gene: TRBJ2-4; V gene: TRBV20-1; CDR3 protein: CSAILAGGKNIQYF
J gene: TRBJ2-5; V gene: TRBV7-3; CDR3 protein: CASSLNHRGVQETQYF
J gene: TRBJ2-5; V gene: TRBV29-1; CDR3 protein: CSVALDRGVGTQYF
J gene: TRBJ2-4; V gene: TRBV5-1; CDR3 protein: CASSLAGPVAKNIQYF
J gene: TRBJ2-1; V gene: TRBV7-9; CDR3 protein: CASSPKNEQFF
J gene: TRBJ2-1; V gene: TRBV5-1; CDR3 protein: CASSSETINEQFF
J gene: TRBJ2-5; V gene: TRBV12-3/TRBV12-4; CDR3 protein: CASTQGLPKETQYF
J gene: TRBJ1-5; V gene: TRBV20-1; CDR3 protein: CSARAPTGGSNQPQHF
J gene: TRBJ2-3; V gene: TRBV7-9; CDR3 protein: CASSGGGASTDTQYF
J gene: TRBJ2-3; V gene: TRBV18; CDR3 protein: CASSPGDTQYF
J gene: TRBJ2-2; V gene: TRBV12-3/TRBV12-4; CDR3 protein: CASRRTGSNTGELFF
J gene: TRBJ2-4; V gene: TRBV29-1; CDR3 protein: CSVTGSSLAKNIQYF
J gene: TRBJ1-4; V gene: TRBV20-1; CDR3 protein: CSAPTGLNEKLFF
J gene: TRBJ1-6; V gene: TRBV30; CDR3 protein: CAWSSGTPLSPLHF
J gene: TRBJ1-6; V gene: TRBV27; CDR3 protein: CASRQTKSGHSPLHF
J gene: TRBJ1-2; V gene: TRBV4-2; CDR3 protein: CASSQVQVPLIYGYTF
J gene: TRBJ2-7; V gene: TRBV11-2; CDR3 protein: CASSLETNEQYF
J gene: TRBJ2-1; V gene: TRBV19; CDR3 protein: CASTLRQGISYNEQFF
J gene: TRBJ1-2; V gene: TRBV29-1; CDR3 protein: CSVGVNYGYTF
J gene: TRBJ2-1; V gene: TRBV29-1; CDR3 protein: CSVVTLAGGPSEQFF
J gene: TRBJ2-5; V gene: TRBV5-1; CDR3 protein: CASSLGSGNQETQYF
J gene: TRBJ2-1; V gene: TRBV12-3/TRBV12-4; CDR3 protein: CASNPTGQSSYNEQFF
J gene: TRBJ1-2; V gene: TRBV14; CDR3 protein: CASSPLRDYGYTF
J gene: TRBJ1-2; V gene: TRBV3-1; CDR3 protein: CASSQDLGPMMDGYTF
J gene: TRBJ2-2; V gene: TRBV6-5; CDR3 protein: CASSYRPFSNTGELFF
J gene: TRBJ2-1; V gene: TRBV10-3; CDR3 protein: CAISERGNNEQFF
J gene: TRBJ2-1; V gene: TRBV11-1; CDR3 protein: CASSLPVARGTNRSHRQFF
J gene: TRBJ2-3; V gene: TRBV5-1; CDR3 protein: CASGQGAGTDTQYF
J gene: TRBJ2-3; V gene: TRBV2; CDR3 protein: CASSDGRPFSDTQYF
J gene: TRBJ2-3; V gene: TRBV10-3; CDR3 protein: CASKGGSSTDTQYF
J gene: TRBJ2-1; V gene: TRBV7-2; CDR3 protein: CASSLKGLGEQFF
J gene: TRBJ2-1; V gene: TRBV25-1; CDR3 protein: CASSESLRDSYNEQFF
J gene: TRBJ2-3; V gene: TRBV11-3; CDR3 protein: CASSSSTGGVSTDTQYF
J gene: TRBJ2-1; V gene: TRBV10-3; CDR3 protein: CALAVDNEQFF
J gene: TRBJ1-5; V gene: TRBV29-1; CDR3 protein: CSVEDSLVSNQPQHF
J gene: TRBJ2-1; V gene: TRBV12-3/TRBV12-4; CDR3 protein: CASTVIAGGLNEQFF
J gene: TRBJ2-4; V gene: TRBV7-8; CDR3 protein: CASSLGGGINKAKNIQYF
J gene: TRBJ2-5; V gene: TRBV25-1; CDR3 protein: CASSEPGLAGYQETQYF
J gene: TRBJ1-4; V gene: TRBV15; CDR3 protein: CATSRPQVAANEKLFF
J gene: TRBJ2-7; V gene: TRBV4-3; CDR3 protein: CASSQDWGRREQYF